This TCR beta chain was observed in a study of CD8 T cells in Susac syndrome. With random hexamers, reverse transcription was performed on about 0.5 to 1 ug of RNA. TCRdb processed the immunoSEQ multiplex PCR reads anew with MiXCR; each CDR3 protein has one entry. The table records roughly 130,000 distinct CDR3 sequences, approximately 94% of them present only once. V was clipped by 8 bases and J by 9 bases, with 17 bases between them. Germline V gives CDR1 SQVTM, CDR2 ANQGSEA. The CDR3 loop spans 11 amino acids. In blood CD8+ and CD4+ T cells, TCR beta underwent sequencing. This receptor was obtained from a human donor with multiple sclerosis. The rearrangement uses TRBV29-1 and TRBJ2-7; D may match TRBD1 or TRBD2 (5 bases each). Specimen: CD4+ T cells from PBMCs. This chain's CDR3 is CSQGTANGQYF. CDR3 DNA sequence: TGCAGCCAAGGGACGGCGAATGGGCAGTACTTC.